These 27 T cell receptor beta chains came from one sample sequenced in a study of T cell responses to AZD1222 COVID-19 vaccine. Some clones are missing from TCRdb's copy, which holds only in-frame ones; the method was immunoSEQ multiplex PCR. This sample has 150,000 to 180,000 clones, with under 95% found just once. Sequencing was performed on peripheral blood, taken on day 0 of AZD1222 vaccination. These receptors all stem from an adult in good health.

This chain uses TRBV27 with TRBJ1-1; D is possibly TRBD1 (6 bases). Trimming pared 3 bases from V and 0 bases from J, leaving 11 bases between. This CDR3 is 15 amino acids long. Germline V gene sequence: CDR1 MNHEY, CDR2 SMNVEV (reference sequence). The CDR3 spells CASSLDRLMNTEAFF. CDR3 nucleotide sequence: TGTGCCAGCAGTTTGGACAGATTAATGAACACTGAAGCTTTCTTT.

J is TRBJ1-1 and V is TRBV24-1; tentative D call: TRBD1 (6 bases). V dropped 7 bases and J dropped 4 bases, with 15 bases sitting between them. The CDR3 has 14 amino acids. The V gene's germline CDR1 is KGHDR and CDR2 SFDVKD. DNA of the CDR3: TGTGCCACCAGAAACAGGGACCCGAGCACTGAAGCTTTCTTT. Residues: CATRNRDPSTEAFF.

The CDR3 sequence: CASSSTVEKLFF. The CDR3 bases are TGTGCCAGCAGTAGTACTGTTGAAAAACTGTTTTTT. The V call is TRBV9, the J call TRBJ1-4; D is ambiguous. The CDR3 loop spans 12 amino acids. Germline assignment: CDR1 SGDLS and CDR2 YYNGEE. Between the trimmed V and J ends, which lost 5 bases and 7 bases, there was a span of 9 bases.

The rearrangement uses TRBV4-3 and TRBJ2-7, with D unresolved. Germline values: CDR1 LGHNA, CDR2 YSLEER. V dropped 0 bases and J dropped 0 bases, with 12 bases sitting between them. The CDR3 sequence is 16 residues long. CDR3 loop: CASSQDLASSSYEQYF. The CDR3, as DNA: TGCGCCAGCAGCCAAGATCTGGCGTCCAGCTCCTACGAGCAGTACTTC.

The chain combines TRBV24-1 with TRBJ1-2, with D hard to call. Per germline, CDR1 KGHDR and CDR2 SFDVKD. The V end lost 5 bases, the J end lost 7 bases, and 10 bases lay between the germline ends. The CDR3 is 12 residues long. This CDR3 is CATSGSDRGYTF. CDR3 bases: TGTGCCACCAGTGGGTCGGACCGTGGCTACACCTTC.

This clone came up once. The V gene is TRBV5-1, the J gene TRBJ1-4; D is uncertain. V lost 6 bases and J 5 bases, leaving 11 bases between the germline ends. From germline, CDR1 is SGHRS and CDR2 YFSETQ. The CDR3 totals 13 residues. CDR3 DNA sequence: TGCGCCAGCATGAGGGAAGTCAATGAAAAACTGTTTTTT. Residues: CASMREVNEKLFF. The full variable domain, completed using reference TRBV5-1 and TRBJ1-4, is KAGVTQTPRYLIKTRGQQVTLSCSPISGHRSVSWYQQTPGQGLQFLFEYFSETQRNKGNFPGRFSGRQFSNSRSEMNVSTLELGDSALYLCASMREVNEKLFFGSGTQLSVL.

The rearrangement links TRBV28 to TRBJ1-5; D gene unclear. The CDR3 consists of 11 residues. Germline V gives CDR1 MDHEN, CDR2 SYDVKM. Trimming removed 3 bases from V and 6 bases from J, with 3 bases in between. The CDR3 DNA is TGTGCCAGCAGTTTGGGTCAGCCCCAGCATTTT. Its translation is CASSLGQPQHF.

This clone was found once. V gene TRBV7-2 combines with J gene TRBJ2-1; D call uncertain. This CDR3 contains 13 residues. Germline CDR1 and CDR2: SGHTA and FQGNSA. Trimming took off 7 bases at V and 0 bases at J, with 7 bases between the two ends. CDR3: CASTVSSYNEQFF. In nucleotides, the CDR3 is TGTGCCAGCACCGTCAGCTCCTACAATGAGCAGTTCTTC.

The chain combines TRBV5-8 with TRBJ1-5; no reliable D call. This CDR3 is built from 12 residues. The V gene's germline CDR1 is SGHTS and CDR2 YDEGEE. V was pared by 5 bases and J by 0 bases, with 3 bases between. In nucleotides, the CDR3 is TGTGCCAGCAGGCCTAGCAATCAGCCCCAGCATTTT. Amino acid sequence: CASRPSNQPQHF.

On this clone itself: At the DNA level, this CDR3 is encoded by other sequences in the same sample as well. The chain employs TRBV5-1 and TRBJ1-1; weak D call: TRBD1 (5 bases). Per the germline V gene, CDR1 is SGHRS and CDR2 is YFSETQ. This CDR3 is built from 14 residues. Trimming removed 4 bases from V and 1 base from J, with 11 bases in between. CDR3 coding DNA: TGCGCCAGCAGCCTAATCGGGGGGAACACTGAAGCTTTCTTT. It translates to CASSLIGGNTEAFF.

CDR3 coding DNA: TGTGCCAGCAGCGCCGGGACAGGGGGCAGGTCAGATACGCAGTATTTT. This sequence encodes CASSAGTGGRSDTQYF. The rearrangement joins TRBV7-2 to TRBJ2-3, with 12 bases identical to TRBD1. V dropped 5 bases and J dropped 4; count of bases not matched to a gene: 7. CDR1 is SGHTA and CDR2 is FQGNSA in the germline V gene. The CDR3 totals 16 residues.

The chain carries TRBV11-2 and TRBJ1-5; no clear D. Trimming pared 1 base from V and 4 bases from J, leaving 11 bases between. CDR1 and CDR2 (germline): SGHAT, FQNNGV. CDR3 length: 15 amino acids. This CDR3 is CASSLVGGENQPQHF. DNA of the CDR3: TGTGCCAGCAGCTTAGTCGGTGGGGAGAATCAGCCCCAGCATTTT.

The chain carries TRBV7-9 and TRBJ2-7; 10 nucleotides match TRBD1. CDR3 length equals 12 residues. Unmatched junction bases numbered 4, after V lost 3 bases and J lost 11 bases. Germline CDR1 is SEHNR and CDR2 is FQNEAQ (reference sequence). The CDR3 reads CASSLSGTGEYF. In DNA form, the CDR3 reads TGTGCCAGCAGCTTGTCGGGGACAGGGGAGTACTTC.

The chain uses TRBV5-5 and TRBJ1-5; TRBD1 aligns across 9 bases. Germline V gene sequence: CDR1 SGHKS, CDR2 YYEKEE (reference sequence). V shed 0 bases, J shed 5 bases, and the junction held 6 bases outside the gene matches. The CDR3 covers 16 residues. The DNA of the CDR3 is TGTGCCAGCAGCTTGGAACCGGGACAGGGTCATCAGCCCCAGCATTTT. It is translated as CASSLEPGQGHQPQHF.

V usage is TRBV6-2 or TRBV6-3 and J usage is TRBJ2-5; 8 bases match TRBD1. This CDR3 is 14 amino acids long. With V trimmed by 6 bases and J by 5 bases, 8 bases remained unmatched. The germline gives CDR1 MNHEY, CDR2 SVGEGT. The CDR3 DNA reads TGTGCCAGCAGACCTCAGGGGGCAGAGGAGACCCAGTACTTC. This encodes CASRPQGAEETQYF.

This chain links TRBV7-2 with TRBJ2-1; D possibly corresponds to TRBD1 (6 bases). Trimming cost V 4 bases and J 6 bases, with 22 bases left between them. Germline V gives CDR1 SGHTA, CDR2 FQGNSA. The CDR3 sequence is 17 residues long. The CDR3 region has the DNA TGTGCCAGCAGCTCCGCACCCGGGACACCAGATCGCAATGAGCAGTTCTTC. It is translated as CASSSAPGTPDRNEQFF.

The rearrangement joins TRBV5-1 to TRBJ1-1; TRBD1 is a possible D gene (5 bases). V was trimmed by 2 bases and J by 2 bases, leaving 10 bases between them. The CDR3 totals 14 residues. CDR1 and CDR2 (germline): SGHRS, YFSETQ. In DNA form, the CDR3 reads TGCGCCAGCAGCTTCGGGACGGGCAACACTGAAGCTTTCTTT. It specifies CASSFGTGNTEAFF.

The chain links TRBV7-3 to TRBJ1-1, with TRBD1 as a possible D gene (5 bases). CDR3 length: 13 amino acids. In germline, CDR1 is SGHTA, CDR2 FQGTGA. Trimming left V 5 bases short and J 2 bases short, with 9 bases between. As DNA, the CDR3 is TGTGCCAGCAGCGTCGACAGTAACACTGAAGCTTTCTTT. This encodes CASSVDSNTEAFF.

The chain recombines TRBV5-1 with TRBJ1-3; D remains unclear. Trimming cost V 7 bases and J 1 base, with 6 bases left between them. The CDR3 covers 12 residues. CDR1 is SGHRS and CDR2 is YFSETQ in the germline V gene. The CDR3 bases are TGCGCCAGCCGGGGTTCTGGAAACACCATATATTTT. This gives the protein CASRGSGNTIYF.

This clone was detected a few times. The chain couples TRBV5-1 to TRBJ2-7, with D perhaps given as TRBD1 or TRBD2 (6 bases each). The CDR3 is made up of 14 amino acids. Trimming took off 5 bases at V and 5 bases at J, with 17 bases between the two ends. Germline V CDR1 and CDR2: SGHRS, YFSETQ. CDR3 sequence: CASRPTPGADEQYF. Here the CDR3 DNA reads TGCGCCAGCAGACCCACCCCGGGGGCCGACGAGCAGTACTTC.

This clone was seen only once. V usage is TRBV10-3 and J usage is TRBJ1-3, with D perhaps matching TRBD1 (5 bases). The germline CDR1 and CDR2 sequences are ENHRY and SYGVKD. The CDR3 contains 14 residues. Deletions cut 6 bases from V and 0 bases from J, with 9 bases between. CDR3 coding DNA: TGTGCCATCAGCGAGGGGAACTCTGGAAACACCATATATTTT. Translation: CAISEGNSGNTIYF.

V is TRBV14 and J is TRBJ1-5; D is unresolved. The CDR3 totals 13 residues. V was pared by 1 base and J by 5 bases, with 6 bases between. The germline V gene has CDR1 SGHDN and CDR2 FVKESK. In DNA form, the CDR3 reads TGTGCCAGCAGCCAAGCGGTTCATCAGCCCCAGCATTTT. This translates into CASSQAVHQPQHF.

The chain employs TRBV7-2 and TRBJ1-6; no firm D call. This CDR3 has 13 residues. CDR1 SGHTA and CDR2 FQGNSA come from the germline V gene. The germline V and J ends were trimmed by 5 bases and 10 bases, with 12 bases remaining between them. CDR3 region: CASSPRGRSPLHF. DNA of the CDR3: TGTGCCAGCAGCCCCCGGGGTCGATCACCCCTCCACTTT.

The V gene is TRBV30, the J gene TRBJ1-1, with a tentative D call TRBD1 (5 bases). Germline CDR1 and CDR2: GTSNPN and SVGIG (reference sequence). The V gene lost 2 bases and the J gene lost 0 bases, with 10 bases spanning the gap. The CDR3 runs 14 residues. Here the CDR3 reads CAWSSGVVNTEAFF. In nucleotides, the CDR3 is TGTGCCTGGAGTTCGGGGGTCGTGAACACTGAAGCTTTCTTT.

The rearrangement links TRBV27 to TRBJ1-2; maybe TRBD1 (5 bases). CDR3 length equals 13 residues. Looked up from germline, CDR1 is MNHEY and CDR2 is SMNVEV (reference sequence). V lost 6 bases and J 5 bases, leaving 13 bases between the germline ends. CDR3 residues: CASRPQVGYGYTF. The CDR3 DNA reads TGTGCCAGCAGACCACAGGTGGGGTATGGCTACACCTTC.

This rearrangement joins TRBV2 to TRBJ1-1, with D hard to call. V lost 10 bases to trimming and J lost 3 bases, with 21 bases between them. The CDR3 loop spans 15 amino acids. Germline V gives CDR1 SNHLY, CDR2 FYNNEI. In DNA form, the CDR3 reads TGTGCCACCGCGTCGGGCCACGGTAGGGACACTGAAGCTTTCTTT. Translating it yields CATASGHGRDTEAFF.

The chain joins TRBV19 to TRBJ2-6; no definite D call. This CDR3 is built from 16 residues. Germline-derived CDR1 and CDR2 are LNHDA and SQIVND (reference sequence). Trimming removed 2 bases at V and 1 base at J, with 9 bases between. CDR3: CASSILMASGANVLTF. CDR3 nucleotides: TGTGCCAGTAGTATACTCATGGCTTCTGGGGCCAACGTCCTGACTTTC.